The T cell receptor (beta chain) under discussion was sequenced for a study of cytomegalovirus exposure and HLA in healthy donors (dated by TCRdb to the late 2010s). Concerning the study at large: According to a later analysis, one platform produced both the roughly 130 validation repertoires and the 700 or so repertoires of the first cohort. In addition to the first cohort of 666 subjects, a separate validation cohort of approximately 120 different subjects was used. The study aimed to test whether cataloging public T cell receptors could reveal signatures of past pathogen exposure. To predict cytomegalovirus infection status, the study combined high-throughput TCR immunosequencing, statistical association of individual TCRs with disease status, and machine learning.

Compared with germline, V lacks 3 bases and J lacks 6 bases; bases without a gene match: 5. The germline V gene specifies SGHDN as CDR1 and FVKESK as CDR2. Measured from the cysteine to the phenylalanine, the CDR3 is 15 residues long. Kept here is only the CDR3 DNA, which spans 45 bases and is read in frame from base 1. Library method: the immunoSEQ multiplex PCR assay. The original methods were these. To diagnose cytomegalovirus status from the catalog of TCR beta chain sequences, a statistical classification framework was built. Drawn from immuneACCESS, this table holds only the in-frame rearrangements with V and J called that TCRdb kept. Clones are partly lost; checked studies trace under half to an unresolved V gene and leave the rest unexplained. Clone size and V and J calls were adopted from that table, with D and trimming inferred from the DNA. In all, the sample holds approximately 160,000 clones, and 85% to 90% of those were seen once. 3.3% of the sample belongs to the ten largest clones.

The donors belonged to the validation cohort of 120 subjects, which was separate from the approximately 700-subject first cohort. General study outcomes and caveats: The authors suggested that the approach could potentially be generalized to other disease states and immunological phenotypes. Three of the identified cytomegalovirus-associated TCR beta chains were confirmed in vitro to be specific for cytomegalovirus antigens. Subsequent analysis determined that TCRs grouped into clusters in the first cohort also showed a tendency toward co-occurrence across the 130 or so validation repertoires, and approximately 94% of cluster scores exceeded 0. Cytomegalovirus status was reported to be diagnosed by the classifier with high specificity and sensitivity in both the original and validation cohorts. Most TCR sequences were observed very rarely across donors, whereas some public TCRs were present in many individuals. All 120 or so repertoires were used to score co-occurrence in the validation cohort in a later analysis, because that analysis had no HLA typing for the cohort. The study listed 164 TCR beta chains as associated with cytomegalovirus.

A word on this clone: Its recognized antigen is unknown. The sample holds no much larger clone one base away, and base qualities are not on file.

This TCR came from a woman aged 18-29 years in good health and CMV-seropositive. The rearrangement combines TRBV14 with TRBJ2-3, and TRBD2 matches 11 of the central bases. Sequencing was carried out using PBMCs. The nucleotides read TGTGCCAGCAGCCAGAGTAGCGGGAGGGCCGATACGCAGTATTTT. Translated, it gives CASSQSSGRADTQYF.